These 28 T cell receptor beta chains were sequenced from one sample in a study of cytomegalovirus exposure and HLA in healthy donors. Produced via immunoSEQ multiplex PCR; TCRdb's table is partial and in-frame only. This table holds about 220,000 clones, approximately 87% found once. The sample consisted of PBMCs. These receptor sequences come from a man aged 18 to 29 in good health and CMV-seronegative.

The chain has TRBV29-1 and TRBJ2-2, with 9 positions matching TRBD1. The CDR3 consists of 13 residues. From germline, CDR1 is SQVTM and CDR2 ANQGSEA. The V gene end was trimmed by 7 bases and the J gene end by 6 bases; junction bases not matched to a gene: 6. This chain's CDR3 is CSARTGVAGELFF. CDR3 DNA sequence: TGCAGCGCCCGGACAGGGGTGGCCGGGGAGCTGTTTTTT.

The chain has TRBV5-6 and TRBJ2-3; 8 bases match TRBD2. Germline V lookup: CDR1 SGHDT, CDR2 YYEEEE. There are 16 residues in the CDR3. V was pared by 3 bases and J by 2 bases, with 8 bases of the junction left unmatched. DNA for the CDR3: TGTGCCAGCAGCTCCCCCCGGGAGGGATTCACAGATACGCAGTATTTT. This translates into CASSSPREGFTDTQYF. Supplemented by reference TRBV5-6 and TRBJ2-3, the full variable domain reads DAGVTQSPTHLIKTRGQQVTLRCSPKSGHDTVSWYQQALGQGPQFIFQYYEEEERQRGNFPDRFSGHQFPNYSSELNVNALLLGDSALYLCASSSPREGFTDTQYFGPGTRLTVL.

The CDR3 is CASSLTGDRSEQYF. The CDR3 DNA reads TGCGCCAGCAGCCTGACAGGGGACAGAAGCGAGCAGTACTTC. The genes are TRBV5-1 and TRBJ2-7, with TRBD1 matching over 8 bases. Germline values: CDR1 SGHRS, CDR2 YFSETQ. Trimming took 4 bases from V and 6 from J; bases not matched to a gene: 9. CDR3 length equals 14 residues.

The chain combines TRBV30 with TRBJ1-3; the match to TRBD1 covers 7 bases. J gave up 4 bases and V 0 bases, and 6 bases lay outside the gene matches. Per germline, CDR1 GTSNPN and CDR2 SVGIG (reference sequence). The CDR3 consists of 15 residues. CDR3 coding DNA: TGTGCCTGGAGTGTAAGGGGGACAGAAGGAAACACCATATATTTT. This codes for CAWSVRGTEGNTIYF. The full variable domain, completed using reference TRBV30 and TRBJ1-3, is SQTIHQWPATLVQPVGSPLSLECTVEGTSNPNLYWYRQAAGRGLQLLFYSVGIGQISSEVPQNLSASRPQDRQFILSSKKLLLSDSGFYLCAWSVRGTEGNTIYFGEGSWLTVV.

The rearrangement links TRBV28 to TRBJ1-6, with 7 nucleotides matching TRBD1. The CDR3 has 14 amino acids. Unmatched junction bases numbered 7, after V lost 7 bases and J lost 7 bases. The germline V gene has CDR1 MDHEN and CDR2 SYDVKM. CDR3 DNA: TGTGCCAGCAACGTTGGGGACAGAAATTCACCCCTCCACTTT. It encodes CASNVGDRNSPLHF.

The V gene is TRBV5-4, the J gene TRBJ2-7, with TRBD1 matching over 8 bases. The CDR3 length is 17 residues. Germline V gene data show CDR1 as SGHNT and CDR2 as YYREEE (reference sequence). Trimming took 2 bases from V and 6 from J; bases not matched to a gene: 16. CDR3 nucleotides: TGTGCCAGCAGCTTTAGAGTTCCCGGGACAGGACCCCGCGAGCAGTACTTC. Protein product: CASSFRVPGTGPREQYF.

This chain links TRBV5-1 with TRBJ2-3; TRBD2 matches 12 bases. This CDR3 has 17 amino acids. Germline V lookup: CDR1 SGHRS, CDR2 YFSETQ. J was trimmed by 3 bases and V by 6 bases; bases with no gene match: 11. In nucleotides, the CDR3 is TGCGCCAGCACCTCTAGCGGGGGGGCAGCGCGGACAGATACGCAGTATTTT. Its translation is CASTSSGGAARTDTQYF.

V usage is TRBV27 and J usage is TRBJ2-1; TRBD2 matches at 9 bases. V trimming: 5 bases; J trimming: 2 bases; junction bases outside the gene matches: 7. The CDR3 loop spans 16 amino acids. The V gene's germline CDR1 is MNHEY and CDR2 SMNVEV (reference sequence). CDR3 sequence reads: CASSPFAGGPYNEQFF. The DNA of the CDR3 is TGTGCCAGCAGTCCGTTTGCGGGAGGGCCCTACAATGAGCAGTTCTTC.

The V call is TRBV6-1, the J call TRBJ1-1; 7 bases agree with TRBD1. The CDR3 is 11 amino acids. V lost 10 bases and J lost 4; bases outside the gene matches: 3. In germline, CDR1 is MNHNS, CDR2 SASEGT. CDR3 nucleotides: TGTGCCACAGACAGGGTCACTGAAGCTTTCTTT. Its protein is CATDRVTEAFF.

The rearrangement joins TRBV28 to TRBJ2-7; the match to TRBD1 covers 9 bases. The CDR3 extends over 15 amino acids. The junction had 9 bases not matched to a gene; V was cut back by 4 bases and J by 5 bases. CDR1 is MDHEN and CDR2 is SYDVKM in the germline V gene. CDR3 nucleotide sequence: TGTGCCAGCAGTTCCCCCGGGACAGGGACCCACGAGCAGTACTTC. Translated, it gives CASSSPGTGTHEQYF.

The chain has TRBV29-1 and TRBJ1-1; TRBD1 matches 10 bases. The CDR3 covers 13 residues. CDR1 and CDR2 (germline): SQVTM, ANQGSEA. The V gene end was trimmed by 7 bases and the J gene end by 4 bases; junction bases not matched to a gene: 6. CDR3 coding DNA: TGCAGCGGGACCCGGACAGGGGGCACTGAAGCTTTCTTT. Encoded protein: CSGTRTGGTEAFF.

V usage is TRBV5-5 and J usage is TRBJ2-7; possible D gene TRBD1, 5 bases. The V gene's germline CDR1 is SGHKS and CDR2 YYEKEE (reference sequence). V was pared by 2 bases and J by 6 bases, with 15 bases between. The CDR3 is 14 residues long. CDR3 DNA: TGTGCCAGCAGCTTTGGCCGGACACAAATCGAGCAGTACTTC. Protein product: CASSFGRTQIEQYF.

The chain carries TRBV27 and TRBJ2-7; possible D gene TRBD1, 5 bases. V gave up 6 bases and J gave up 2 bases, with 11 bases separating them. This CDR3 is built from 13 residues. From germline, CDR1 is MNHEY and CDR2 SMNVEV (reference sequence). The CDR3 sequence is CASSPQVTYEQYF. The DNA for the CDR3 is TGTGCCAGCAGCCCACAGGTTACCTACGAGCAGTACTTC.

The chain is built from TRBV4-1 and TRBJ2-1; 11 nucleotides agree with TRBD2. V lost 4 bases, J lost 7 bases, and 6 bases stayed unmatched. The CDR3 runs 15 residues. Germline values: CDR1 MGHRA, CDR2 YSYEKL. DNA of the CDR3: TGCGCCAGCAGCCGCGAGGGACTAGCGGAAAATGAGCAGTTCTTC. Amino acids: CASSREGLAENEQFF.

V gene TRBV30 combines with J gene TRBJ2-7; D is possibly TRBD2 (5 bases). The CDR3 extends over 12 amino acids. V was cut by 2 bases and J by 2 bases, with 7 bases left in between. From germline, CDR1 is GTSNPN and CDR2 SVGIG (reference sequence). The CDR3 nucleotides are TGTGCCTGGAGTCCCGGGACCTACGAGCAGTACTTC. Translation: CAWSPGTYEQYF. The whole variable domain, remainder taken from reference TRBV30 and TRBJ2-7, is SQTIHQWPATLVQPVGSPLSLECTVEGTSNPNLYWYRQAAGRGLQLLFYSVGIGQISSEVPQNLSASRPQDRQFILSSKKLLLSDSGFYLCAWSPGTYEQYFGPGTRLTVT.

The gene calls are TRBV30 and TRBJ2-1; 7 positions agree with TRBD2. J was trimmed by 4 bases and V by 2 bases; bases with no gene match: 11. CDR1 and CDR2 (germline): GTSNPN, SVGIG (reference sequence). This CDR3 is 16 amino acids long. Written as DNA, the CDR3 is TGTGCCTGGAGTTCAAAGCGGGGAGGGCCTTACAATGAGCAGTTCTTC. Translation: CAWSSKRGGPYNEQFF.

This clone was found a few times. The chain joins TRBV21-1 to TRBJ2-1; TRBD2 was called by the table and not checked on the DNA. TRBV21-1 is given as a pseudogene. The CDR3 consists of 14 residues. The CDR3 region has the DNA TGTGCCAGCCGTCCGGGGGGGCCGATCAATGAGCAGTTCTTC. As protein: CASRPGGPINEQFF.

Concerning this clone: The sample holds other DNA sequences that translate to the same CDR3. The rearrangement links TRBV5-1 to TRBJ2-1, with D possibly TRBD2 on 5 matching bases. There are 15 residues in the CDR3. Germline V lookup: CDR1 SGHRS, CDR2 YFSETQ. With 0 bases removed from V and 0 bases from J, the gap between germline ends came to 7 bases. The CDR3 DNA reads TGCGCCAGCAGCTTGGCGGGGAGCTCCTACAATGAGCAGTTCTTC. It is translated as CASSLAGSSYNEQFF. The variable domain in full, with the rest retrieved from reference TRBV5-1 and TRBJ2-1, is KAGVTQTPRYLIKTRGQQVTLSCSPISGHRSVSWYQQTPGQGLQFLFEYFSETQRNKGNFPGRFSGRQFSNSRSEMNVSTLELGDSALYLCASSLAGSSYNEQFFGPGTRLTVL.

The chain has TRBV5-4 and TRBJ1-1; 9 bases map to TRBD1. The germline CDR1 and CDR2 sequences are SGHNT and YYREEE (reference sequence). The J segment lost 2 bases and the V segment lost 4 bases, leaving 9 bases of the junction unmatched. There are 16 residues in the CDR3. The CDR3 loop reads CASSTLQGALNTEAFF. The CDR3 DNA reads TGTGCCAGCAGCACCTTACAGGGGGCCTTAAACACTGAAGCTTTCTTT.

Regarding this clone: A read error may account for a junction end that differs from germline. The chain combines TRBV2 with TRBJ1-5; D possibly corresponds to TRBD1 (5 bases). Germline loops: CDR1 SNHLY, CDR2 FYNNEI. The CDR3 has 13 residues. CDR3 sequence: CASREDQGQPQHF. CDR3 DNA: TGTGCCAGCAGGGAAGACCAGGGTCAGCCCCAGCATTTT.

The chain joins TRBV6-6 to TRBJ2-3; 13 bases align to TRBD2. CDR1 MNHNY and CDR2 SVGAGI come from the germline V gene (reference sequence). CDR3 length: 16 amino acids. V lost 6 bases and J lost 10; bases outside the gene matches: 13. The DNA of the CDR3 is TGTGCCAGCAGACCGGGACTAGCGGGGTCCTACGGATCGCAGTATTTT. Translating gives CASRPGLAGSYGSQYF.

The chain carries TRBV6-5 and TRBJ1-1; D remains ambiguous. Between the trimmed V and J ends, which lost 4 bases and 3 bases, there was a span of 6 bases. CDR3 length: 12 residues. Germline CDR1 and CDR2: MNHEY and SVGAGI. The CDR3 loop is CASSSTYTEAFF. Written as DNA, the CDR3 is TGTGCCAGCAGTTCTACGTACACTGAAGCTTTCTTT.

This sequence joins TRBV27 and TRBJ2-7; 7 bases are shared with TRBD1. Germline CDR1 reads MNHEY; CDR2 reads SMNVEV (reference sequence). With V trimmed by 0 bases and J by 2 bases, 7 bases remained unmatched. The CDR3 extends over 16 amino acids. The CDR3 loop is CASSLSLTGQTYEQYF. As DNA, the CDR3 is TGTGCCAGCAGTTTATCTCTGACGGGACAGACCTACGAGCAGTACTTC.

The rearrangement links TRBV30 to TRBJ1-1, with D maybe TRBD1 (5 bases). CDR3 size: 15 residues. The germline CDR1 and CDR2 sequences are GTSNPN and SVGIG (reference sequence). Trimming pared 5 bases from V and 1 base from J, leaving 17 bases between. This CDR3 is CAWAPTGGGNTEAFF. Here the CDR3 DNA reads TGTGCCTGGGCCCCAACCGGGGGAGGGAACACTGAAGCTTTCTTT.

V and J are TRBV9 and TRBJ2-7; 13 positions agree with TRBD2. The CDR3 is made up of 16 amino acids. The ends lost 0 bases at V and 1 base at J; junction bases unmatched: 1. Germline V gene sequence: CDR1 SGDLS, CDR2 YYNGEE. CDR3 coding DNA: TGTGCCAGCAGCGTAGGGACTAGCGGGAGTTCCTACGAGCAGTACTTC. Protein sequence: CASSVGTSGSSYEQYF.

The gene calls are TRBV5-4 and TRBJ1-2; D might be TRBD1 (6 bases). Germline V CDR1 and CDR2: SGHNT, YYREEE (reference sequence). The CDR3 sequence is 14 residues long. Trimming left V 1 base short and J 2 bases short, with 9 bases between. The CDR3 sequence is CASSLFRGNYGYTF. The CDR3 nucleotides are TGTGCCAGCAGCTTGTTTAGGGGGAACTATGGCTACACCTTC.

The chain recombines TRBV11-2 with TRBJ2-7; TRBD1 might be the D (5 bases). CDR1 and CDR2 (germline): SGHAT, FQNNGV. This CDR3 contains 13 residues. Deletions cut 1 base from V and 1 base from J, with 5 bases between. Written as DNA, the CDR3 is TGTGCCAGCAGCTTAGGACAGTCCTACGAGCAGTACTTC. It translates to CASSLGQSYEQYF.

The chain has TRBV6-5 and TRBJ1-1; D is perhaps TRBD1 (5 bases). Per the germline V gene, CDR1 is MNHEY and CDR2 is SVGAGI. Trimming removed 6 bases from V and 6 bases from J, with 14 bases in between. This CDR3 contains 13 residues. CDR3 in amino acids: CASRPSGSPEAFF. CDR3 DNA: TGTGCCAGCAGACCCTCAGGGTCCCCTGAAGCTTTCTTT.